This T cell receptor beta chain was profiled in a study of T cell clonotyping in hematopoietic cell transplantation. Study results and limitations: CD4 and CD8 repertoire contributions could not be separated without sorting.

TCRdb keeps only in-frame clones here, not all; method: immunoSEQ multiplex PCR. The sample consists of roughly 30,000 clones, about three quarters of them appearing once. Germline V gene data show CDR1 as LNHDA and CDR2 as SQIVND (reference sequence). This CDR3 region has 15 residues. Trimming cost V 4 bases and J 1 base; bases outside gene matches: 3. Stated time point: recipient sample about 28 days before transplant, after cytoreduction. In the case of this clone: Its matching antigen is unknown.

The input for sequencing was peripheral blood mononuclear cells, taken before stem cell transplant. This clonotype was obtained from a woman aged 30 to 39 with chronic myeloid leukemia. Some clones in this sample may be carry-over from other donors' samples. V and J are TRBV19 and TRBJ2-2; TRBD2 aligns across 7 bases. The CDR3 sequence: CASSSGGMNTGELFF. CDR3 bases: TGTGCCAGTAGTAGCGGGGGTATGAACACCGGGGAGCTGTTTTTT. Drawing the rest from reference TRBV19 and TRBJ2-2, the complete variable domain is DGGITQSPKYLFRKEGQNVTLSCEQNLNHDAMYWYRQDPGQGLRLIYYSQIVNDFQKGDIAEGYSVSREKKESFPLTVTSAQKNPTAFYLCASSSGGMNTGELFFGEGSRLTVL.